This TCR beta chain was obtained from a study of T cell repertoires in cytomegalovirus infection. On the study more broadly: CMV epitopes in the study were HLA-C-restricted (recently identified) and HLA-B-restricted (well studied). Carrying CMV and the relevant HLA type showed in public TCR beta signatures.

Study-level points and caveats: The study found HLA-C-restricted CMV-specific TCR beta clonotypes dominating the ex vivo response. Cumulated frequencies of public TCR beta families served to identify carriers of CMV plus the relevant HLA.

CDR1 and CDR2 from the germline V gene are MNHNY and SVGAGI (reference sequence). Unmatched junction bases numbered 15, after V lost 7 bases and J lost 4 bases. The CDR3 loop spans 16 amino acids. This clonotype was picked up a small number of times. The target antigen is unknown. One entry per CDR3 protein, called by TCRdb with MiXCR from the reads. The table lists approximately 76,000 distinct CDR3 sequences, 20% to 30% of them singletons. This chain connects TRBV6-6 to TRBJ1-1; 7 positions match TRBD1. The clonotype originates from a human donor in good health (CMV status not recorded). Some clones in this sample may be carry-over from other donors' samples. Source: CD8+ T cells from cultured PBMCs, taken from culture after CMV antigen stimulation. CDR3 in amino acids: CASIPRDSSFRTEAFF. CDR3 nucleotides: TGTGCCAGCATTCCCCGGGACAGTTCATTCCGCACTGAAGCTTTCTTT.